A single sample is the source of the 14 T cell receptor beta chains below, sequenced in a study of human T cells and chemical hapten exposure. Each CDR3 protein gets one entry after TCRdb re-called the 5' RACE reads with MiXCR. The data show roughly 82,000 distinct CDR3 sequences, 15% to 20% seen once. Unfractionated whole blood was the source from which total RNA was extracted. The source is a female donor in good health.

This clonotype was seen a handful of times. J is TRBJ1-5 and V is TRBV5-1, with TRBD1 matching 8 bases. CDR3 length: 14 residues. Losses at the gene ends were 4 bases for V and 3 bases for J; bases not matched to a gene: 3. Germline V gene sequence: CDR1 SGHRS, CDR2 YFSETQ. The CDR3 coding sequence is TGCGCCAGCAGCGTGACAGGGGACAATCAGCCCCAGCATTTT. This codes for CASSVTGDNQPQHF.

The chain joins TRBV7-2 to TRBJ2-7; 10 bases are shared with TRBD2. The V segment lost 3 bases and the J segment 2 bases; nucleotides outside the gene matches: 10. The CDR3 has 17 residues. Germline V gene data show CDR1 as SGHTA and CDR2 as FQGNSA. In DNA, the CDR3 is TGTGCCAGCAGCTTCCTAGCGGGAGCAGTGGCCCCCTACGAGCAGTACTTC. The encoded protein is CASSFLAGAVAPYEQYF.

Points on this clonotype: The germline gene is not matched at one end of the junction; a read error may be the cause. The chain is built from TRBV5-4 and TRBJ2-5; TRBD2 agrees at 14 bases. Germline loops: CDR1 SGHNT, CDR2 YYREEE (reference sequence). CDR3 length: 16 amino acids. CDR3 nucleotide sequence: TGTGCCAGCAGCTCGACGACTAGCGGGAGGGGAGAGGCCCAGTACTTC. Its translation is CASSSTTSGRGEAQYF.

The V gene is TRBV5-1, the J gene TRBJ2-5; 7 nucleotides line up with TRBD1. Germline V lookup: CDR1 SGHRS, CDR2 YFSETQ. CDR3 length equals 15 residues. V shed 1 base and J 4 bases; nucleotides not matched to a gene: 7. In DNA form, the CDR3 reads TGCGCCAGCAGCTTGAAACAGGGGTTAGGAGAGACCCAGTACTTC. Translating gives CASSLKQGLGETQYF.

This chain uses TRBV20-1 with TRBJ1-1, with 7 bases aligning to TRBD1. The V segment lost 3 bases and the J segment 5 bases; nucleotides outside the gene matches: 6. From germline, CDR1 is DFQATT and CDR2 SNEGSKA (reference sequence). This CDR3 is built from 13 residues. The CDR3 sequence: CSARGDSYTEAFF. The CDR3, as DNA: TGCAGTGCTAGGGGGGACAGCTATACTGAAGCTTTCTTT.

V is TRBV5-1 and J is TRBJ2-2; 12 bases are shared with TRBD2. The CDR3 extends over 16 amino acids. V lost 1 base and J lost 11; bases outside the gene matches: 9. Germline assignment: CDR1 SGHRS and CDR2 YFSETQ. Written as DNA, the CDR3 is TGCGCCAGCAGCTTGTTTACTAGCGGGAGGAGGGACGAGCTGTTTTTT. Translation gives CASSLFTSGRRDELFF. The full variable domain, in which reference TRBV5-1 and TRBJ2-2 provide the parts outside the CDR3, is KAGVTQTPRYLIKTRGQQVTLSCSPISGHRSVSWYQQTPGQGLQFLFEYFSETQRNKGNFPGRFSGRQFSNSRSEMNVSTLELGDSALYLCASSLFTSGRRDELFFGEGSRLTVL.

This clonotype has a single count. In DNA, the CDR3 is TGTGCCACCAGTGCGAAAAAGCAAAGGGGACTAGCACAAGAGACCCAGTACTTC. Its translation is CATSAKKQRGLAQETQYF. The genes are TRBV24-1 and TRBJ2-5, with 9 bases aligning to TRBD2. CDR1 and CDR2 (germline): KGHDR, SFDVKD. This CDR3 region has 18 residues. Trimming at V came to 5 bases and at J to 2 bases, leaving 14 bases not matched to a gene.

The chain combines TRBV30 with TRBJ1-2; D remains ambiguous. CDR1 and CDR2 (germline): GTSNPN, SVGIG (reference sequence). The ends were cut back, 5 bases at V and 4 bases at J, with 17 bases in the middle. CDR3 size: 14 residues. The CDR3 DNA follows: TGTGCCTGGGGAACTCCATACCAATCCTATGGCTACACCTTC. This encodes CAWGTPYQSYGYTF.

V is TRBV19 and J is TRBJ2-1; 7 nucleotides line up with TRBD2. J lost 0 bases, V lost 5 bases, and 4 bases had no gene match. There are 15 residues in the CDR3. Germline V gives CDR1 LNHDA, CDR2 SQIVND (reference sequence). The CDR3 region is CASSASGSSYNEQFF. In DNA, the CDR3 is TGTGCCAGTAGTGCTAGCGGCTCCTCCTACAATGAGCAGTTCTTC.

This clonotype came up a few times. The rearrangement joins TRBV10-3 to TRBJ1-1; D possibly corresponds to TRBD1 (6 bases). V lost 0 bases, J lost 5 bases, and 10 bases lay in between. The CDR3 runs to 14 residues. CDR1 is ENHRY and CDR2 is SYGVKD in the germline V gene. In DNA, the CDR3 is TGTGCCATCAGTGAGTCCGGGGGGCTGACTGAAGCTTTCTTT. This sequence encodes CAISESGGLTEAFF.

V gene TRBV12-3 or TRBV12-4 combines with J gene TRBJ2-3; a possible D gene is TRBD2 (5 bases). Trimming removed 2 bases from V and 8 bases from J, with 14 bases in between. This CDR3 contains 14 residues. CDR3: CASSLKRGAATQYF. CDR3 DNA: TGTGCCAGCAGTTTAAAAAGAGGAGCGGCTACGCAGTATTTT.

The V call is TRBV20-1, the J call TRBJ1-3, with D maybe TRBD1 (6 bases). CDR3 length equals 14 residues. Trimming stripped 2 bases from V and 6 bases from J, with 14 bases between. Germline assignment: CDR1 DFQATT and CDR2 SNEGSKA (reference sequence). The CDR3 loop is CSARRTEGLNTIYF. CDR3 bases: TGCAGTGCTAGAAGGACAGAAGGTTTAAACACCATATATTTT.

This clonotype was counted a few times. This chain connects TRBV20-1 to TRBJ1-6; D remains ambiguous. V dropped 1 base and J dropped 5 bases, with 9 bases sitting between them. From germline, CDR1 is DFQATT and CDR2 SNEGSKA (reference sequence). The CDR3 consists of 14 residues. For the CDR3, the DNA is TGCAGTGCTAGAGGTCTCAGCGATAATTCACCCCTCCACTTT. Amino acid sequence: CSARGLSDNSPLHF.

The chain is built from TRBV20-1 and TRBJ2-5, with 9 bases that match TRBD2. V trimming: 6 bases; J trimming: 2 bases; junction bases outside the gene matches: 4. The CDR3 consists of 13 residues. Germline assignment: CDR1 DFQATT and CDR2 SNEGSKA (reference sequence). The CDR3 nucleotides read TGCAGTGCCTTAGCGGGAGTACAAGAGACCCAGTACTTC. Protein: CSALAGVQETQYF.